The 10 T cell receptor beta chains below were found in one sample sequenced in a study of identifying expanded T cells in peripheral blood (dated by TCRdb to about 2019). The library was produced with the immunoSEQ multiplex PCR assay. The immuneACCESS repertoire file appears here via TCRdb, limited to in-frame rearrangements. These files lack a portion of the clones; in checked studies, under half of the deficit traces to unresolved V genes, and the cause of the others is not known. For this sample there are under 150,000 clones; approximately 84% appear just once. Clones ranked in the top ten supply over 3% of the sample. The sequenced material came from blood. Source of these receptors: a person aged 18 to 75 in good health.

Here the CDR3 DNA reads TGTGCCAGCAGCCGGGACAGCCTGCTCCACTCTGGAAACACCATATATTTT. Translated, it gives CASSRDSLLHSGNTIYF. The V gene is TRBV5-4, the J gene TRBJ1-3; 7 nucleotides align to TRBD1. With V trimmed by 4 bases and J by 0 bases, 10 bases remained unmatched. CDR1 SGHNT and CDR2 YYREEE come from the germline V gene (reference sequence). This CDR3 spans 17 amino acids.

The chain employs TRBV18 and TRBJ1-5, with 10 positions matching TRBD1. The CDR3 covers 16 residues. Unmatched junction bases numbered 2, after V lost 1 base and J lost 2 bases. Germline V gene data show CDR1 as KGHSH and CDR2 as LQKENI. The CDR3 loop is CASSPLGTGGNQPQHF. As DNA, the CDR3 is TGTGCCAGCTCACCACTTGGGACAGGGGGCAATCAGCCCCAGCATTTT.

The chain employs TRBV19 and TRBJ2-1; 8 bases agree with TRBD1. Germline V gene sequence: CDR1 LNHDA, CDR2 SQIVND (reference sequence). The CDR3 runs 15 residues. Trimming at V came to 3 bases and at J to 5 bases, leaving 6 bases not matched to a gene. The CDR3 reads CASSIIGTGHNEQFF. For the CDR3, the DNA is TGTGCCAGTAGTATTATCGGGACAGGACACAATGAGCAGTTCTTC.

The chain links TRBV5-5 to TRBJ2-2, with a tentative D call TRBD1 (6 bases). Trimming removed 4 bases at V and 5 bases at J, with 15 bases between. The CDR3 consists of 15 residues. Looked up from germline, CDR1 is SGHKS and CDR2 is YYEKEE (reference sequence). The chain's CDR3 is CASSPQQGRTGELFF. The CDR3 DNA sequence: TGTGCCAGCAGCCCTCAACAGGGAAGGACCGGGGAGCTGTTTTTT.

The rearrangement links TRBV6-1 to TRBJ2-7, with TRBD2 as a possible D gene (6 bases). There are 13 residues in the CDR3. Looked up from germline, CDR1 is MNHNS and CDR2 is SASEGT. V lost 3 bases and J lost 3, with 9 bases in between. DNA of the CDR3: TGTGCCAGCAGTGATCTGGGACTCTACGAGCAGTACTTC. Its protein product is CASSDLGLYEQYF.

The chain joins TRBV7-8 to TRBJ2-1; 11 nucleotides match TRBD1. Germline lookup yields CDR1 SGHVS and CDR2 FQNEAQ. CDR3 size: 18 residues. V lost 4 bases to trimming and J lost 8 bases; unmatched junction nucleotides: 16. The CDR3 nucleotides read TGTGCCAGCAGCTCATATCGGCGCGGGACAGGGGGATTAGATGAGCAGTTCTTC. Its translation: CASSSYRRGTGGLDEQFF.

J is TRBJ1-2 and V is TRBV6-6; D is uncertain. Trimming stripped 4 bases from V and 4 bases from J, with 19 bases between. CDR1 is MNHNY, CDR2 SVGAGI, per germline (reference sequence). This CDR3 is 16 amino acids long. CDR3 bases: TGTGCCAGCAGTTCTCACACCATCACGGGAAGCTATGGCTACACCTTC. This encodes CASSSHTITGSYGYTF.

V gene TRBV10-3 combines with J gene TRBJ1-1; D ambiguous. V gave up 3 bases and J gave up 3 bases, with 14 bases separating them. The CDR3 runs 15 residues. Per germline, CDR1 ENHRY and CDR2 SYGVKD. The CDR3 protein is CAISDPELKYTEAFF. In DNA, the CDR3 is TGTGCCATCAGTGACCCCGAATTGAAATACACTGAAGCTTTCTTT.

V is TRBV7-2 and J is TRBJ1-3; no reliable D call. The CDR3 length is 14 residues. Germline V gives CDR1 SGHTA, CDR2 FQGNSA. Trimming stripped 1 base from V and 1 base from J, with 5 bases between. The CDR3 loop reads CASSLVGSGNTIYF. In nucleotides, the CDR3 is TGTGCCAGCAGCTTAGTAGGTTCTGGAAACACCATATATTTT.

In this sample, this clone turned up a few times. The rearrangement links TRBV7-9 to TRBJ2-4; D possibly corresponds to TRBD1 (6 bases). The V gene lost 1 base and the J gene lost 0 bases, with 10 bases spanning the gap. Per germline, CDR1 SEHNR and CDR2 FQNEAQ (reference sequence). CDR3 length: 16 amino acids. CDR3 DNA sequence: TGTGCCAGCAGCTTAGAGGGGACAATAGCCAAAAACATTCAGTACTTC. Translation gives CASSLEGTIAKNIQYF.